Each of the 28 T cell receptor beta chains below was sequenced from the same sample in a study of T cell responses to AZD1222 COVID-19 vaccine. Libraries were prepared by immunoSEQ multiplex PCR; TCRdb keeps only in-frame clonotypes and omits some of them. The sample includes 140,000 to 150,000 clones, around 88% of them seen just once. Sequenced material: peripheral blood, taken on day 0 of AZD1222 vaccination. The receptors come from an adult in good health.

This clone was observed a single time. V is TRBV5-6 and J is TRBJ2-1; 8 nucleotides match TRBD2. CDR1 SGHDT and CDR2 YYEEEE come from the germline V gene. The V and J ends lost 4 bases and 4 bases, in that order; junction bases with no gene match: 10. The length of the CDR3 is 16 residues. The CDR3 region is CASSPRGSGVYNEQFF. The CDR3 DNA reads TGTGCCAGCAGCCCGAGGGGTAGCGGGGTTTACAATGAGCAGTTCTTC.

The chain combines TRBV27 with TRBJ1-4; 9 positions match TRBD1. This CDR3 region has 16 residues. Losses at the gene ends were 5 bases for V and 0 bases for J; bases not matched to a gene: 4. Looked up from germline, CDR1 is MNHEY and CDR2 is SMNVEV (reference sequence). This CDR3 is CASSLGQGTTNEKLFF. DNA of the CDR3: TGTGCCAGCAGTCTAGGACAGGGGACAACTAATGAAAAACTGTTTTTT.

This clone occurred a few times. V and J are TRBV18 and TRBJ1-6; no firm D call. Trimming took 5 bases from V and 7 from J, leaving 15 bases between them. There are 15 residues in the CDR3. CDR1 KGHSH and CDR2 LQKENI come from the germline V gene. The DNA of the CDR3 is TGTGCCAGCTCAGACGACAAATTGGGGAATTCACCCCTCCACTTT. As protein: CASSDDKLGNSPLHF.

This chain links TRBV7-2 with TRBJ1-1; unclear D gene. CDR3 length: 11 amino acids. CDR1 SGHTA and CDR2 FQGNSA come from the germline V gene. V was clipped by 4 bases and J by 7 bases, with 7 bases between them. The CDR3 bases are TGTGCCAGCAGCTCCCAGGTTGAAGCTTTCTTT. Protein product: CASSSQVEAFF.

The chain uses TRBV4-1 and TRBJ2-2; D may match TRBD1 or TRBD2 (6 bases each). The CDR3 runs to 16 residues. Trimming removed 4 bases from V and 0 bases from J, with 12 bases in between. The germline V gene encodes CDR1 MGHRA and CDR2 YSYEKL. CDR3 coding DNA: TGCGCCAGCAGCCCTCCCGGGGGCACGAACACCGGGGAGCTGTTTTTT. This encodes CASSPPGGTNTGELFF.

The chain has TRBV4-3 and TRBJ1-2; 7 bases match TRBD1. This CDR3 has 13 amino acids. Trimming at V came to 5 bases and at J to 7 bases, leaving 7 bases not matched to a gene. The V gene's germline CDR1 is LGHNA and CDR2 YSLEER. The CDR3 DNA is TGCGCCAGCAGCTATACAGGGGATCCTGGCTACACCTTC. It codes for CASSYTGDPGYTF.

V usage is TRBV30 and J usage is TRBJ1-1; the D is unclear. CDR3 length: 10 residues. V was pared by 7 bases and J by 0 bases, with 3 bases between. From germline, CDR1 is GTSNPN and CDR2 SVGIG (reference sequence). The CDR3 nucleotides read TGTGCCTCTTTGAACACTGAAGCTTTCTTT. The encoded protein is CASLNTEAFF.

This clone was seen a single time. The CDR3 bases are TGCGCCAGCAGCCTTCGCTCTTTCCGGGACAGGGTTGACCATGAGCAGTTCTTC. Amino acids: CASSLRSFRDRVDHEQFF. The chain joins TRBV4-3 to TRBJ2-1; 9 positions agree with TRBD1. Germline V gene data show CDR1 as LGHNA and CDR2 as YSLEER. This CDR3 comprises 18 residues. Trimming removed 4 bases from V and 8 bases from J; junction bases left unmatched: 18.

The chain links TRBV27 to TRBJ1-2; no clear D gene. V was trimmed by 0 bases and J by 4 bases, leaving 15 bases between them. Germline CDR1 is MNHEY and CDR2 is SMNVEV (reference sequence). The CDR3 extends over 16 amino acids. CDR3 in amino acids: CASSLSYSGVGYGYTF. The CDR3 DNA reads TGTGCCAGCAGTTTATCGTATTCCGGGGTGGGCTATGGCTACACCTTC.

This clone showed up just a few times. The rearrangement uses TRBV6-5 and TRBJ1-2; 9 bases fit TRBD1. Losses at the gene ends were 10 bases for V and 6 bases for J; bases not matched to a gene: 15. Germline CDR1 reads MNHEY; CDR2 reads SVGAGI. This CDR3 has 15 residues. DNA of the CDR3: TGTGCCAACAAAATGGGGGGGACAGGGATTGATGGCTACACCTTC. It is translated as CANKMGGTGIDGYTF.

This chain joins TRBV9 and TRBJ2-2, with D possibly called TRBD1 or TRBD2 (6 bases each). This CDR3 is 16 amino acids long. V was cut by 3 bases and J by 4 bases, with 16 bases left in between. Germline loops: CDR1 SGDLS, CDR2 YYNGEE. CDR3 sequence: CASSETGRPGTGELFF. DNA for the CDR3: TGTGCCAGCAGCGAAACAGGGAGGCCGGGCACCGGGGAGCTGTTTTTT.

J is TRBJ2-3 and V is TRBV7-9; D not certain. The germline gives CDR1 SEHNR, CDR2 FQNEAQ (reference sequence). The CDR3 loop spans 16 amino acids. V lost 5 bases and J 2 bases, leaving 17 bases between the germline ends. The CDR3 DNA follows: TGTGCCAGCAGCCCCCCCACTGGAGCTTCCACAGATACGCAGTATTTT. It encodes CASSPPTGASTDTQYF.

This clone showed up just once. The rearrangement joins TRBV28 to TRBJ1-2; a possible D gene is TRBD1 (5 bases). Germline V CDR1 and CDR2: MDHEN, SYDVKM. Trimming stripped 6 bases from V and 2 bases from J, with 13 bases between. CDR3 length: 14 amino acids. The CDR3 reads CASRRDGPNYGYTF. DNA for the CDR3: TGTGCCAGCAGGAGGGACGGCCCAAACTATGGCTACACCTTC.

This chain connects TRBV6-7 to TRBJ2-4, with TRBD2 matching 10 bases. TRBV6-7 is given ORF status, its function remaining uncertain. With 7 bases clipped from V and 5 bases from J, the junction kept 17 bases outside the gene matches. The CDR3 sequence is 18 residues long. The CDR3 coding sequence is TGTGCCAGCACCCTAGAGGCTAGCGGGGGCCCCGGAGAAAACATTCAGTACTTC. Protein product: CASTLEASGGPGENIQYF.

This chain uses TRBV19 with TRBJ1-5; maybe TRBD1 (5 bases). Trimming removed 5 bases from V and 4 bases from J, with 9 bases in between. The CDR3 has 13 amino acids. Germline V lookup: CDR1 LNHDA, CDR2 SQIVND (reference sequence). CDR3 nucleotide sequence: TGTGCCAGTAGTTGGGGACCGAATCAGCCCCAGCATTTT. Translated: CASSWGPNQPQHF.

The chain uses TRBV12-3 or TRBV12-4 and TRBJ1-2; no reliable D call. This CDR3 is built from 11 residues. The V and J ends lost 4 bases and 7 bases respectively, with 7 bases between them. CDR3 sequence: CASSSRVGYTF. CDR3 nucleotide sequence: TGTGCCAGCAGTTCGAGGGTTGGCTACACCTTC.

In DNA, the CDR3 is TGTGCCATTAGCGGGGGGGCCCAAGAGACCCAGTACTTC. Amino acids: CAISGGAQETQYF. This chain joins TRBV7-8 and TRBJ2-5, with 11 bases that match TRBD2. Unmatched junction bases numbered 2, after V lost 10 bases and J lost 1 base. This CDR3 has 13 amino acids. CDR1 and CDR2 from the germline V gene are SGHVS and FQNEAQ.

The V gene is TRBV7-2, the J gene TRBJ1-6; D remains unclear. V lost 4 bases and J lost 14, with 15 bases in between. The CDR3 has 13 residues. Looked up from germline, CDR1 is SGHTA and CDR2 is FQGNSA. In nucleotides, the CDR3 is TGTGCCAGCAGCTCAAACCATAAGGGAGCCCTCCACTTT. It yields the protein CASSSNHKGALHF.

Regarding this clone: One end of the junction is discordant with germline, which a read error may explain. V and J are TRBV24-1 and TRBJ1-5; D not resolved. The CDR3 is made up of 11 amino acids. CDR1 KGHDR and CDR2 SFDVKD come from the germline V gene. Here the CDR3 reads CAISPVQPQHF. In nucleotides, the CDR3 is TGTGCCATCAGTCCTGTACAGCCCCAGCATTTT.

The V gene is TRBV6-5, the J gene TRBJ2-7; 7 positions match TRBD1. CDR3 size: 14 residues. With V trimmed by 5 bases and J by 2 bases, 6 bases remained unmatched. Germline loops: CDR1 MNHEY, CDR2 SVGAGI. DNA for the CDR3: TGTGCCAGCAGTCCCAACAGGGGTCCCTACGAGCAGTACTTC. The encoded protein is CASSPNRGPYEQYF.

CDR3: CASSLNPASISYEQYF. The DNA for the CDR3 is TGTGCCAGCAGTTTGAATCCGGCTTCTATCTCCTACGAGCAGTACTTC. The V gene is TRBV27, the J gene TRBJ2-7; D is ambiguous. CDR1 MNHEY and CDR2 SMNVEV come from the germline V gene (reference sequence). V gave up 3 bases and J gave up 0 bases, with 15 bases separating them. This CDR3 spans 16 amino acids.

This clone has only one observation. This sequence joins TRBV10-3 and TRBJ1-2; 9 nucleotides align to TRBD1. The CDR3 is 17 amino acids. V was pared by 0 bases and J by 8 bases, with 13 bases of the junction left unmatched. Germline assignment: CDR1 ENHRY and CDR2 SYGVKD. Here the CDR3 reads CAISESMLGQGSFGYTF. The CDR3 nucleotides are TGTGCCATCAGTGAGTCGATGTTGGGACAGGGTAGTTTCGGCTACACCTTC.

This chain links TRBV12-3 or TRBV12-4 with TRBJ1-6; D is uncertain. The CDR3 loop spans 12 amino acids. V lost 4 bases to trimming and J lost 10 bases, with 8 bases between them. The CDR3 here is CASSWAGSPLHF. The CDR3, as DNA: TGTGCCAGCAGTTGGGCGGGGTCACCCCTCCACTTT.

The chain uses TRBV24-1 and TRBJ1-2, with 11 nucleotides matching TRBD1. The germline V gene has CDR1 KGHDR and CDR2 SFDVKD. The V segment lost 3 bases and the J segment 5 bases; nucleotides outside the gene matches: 1. The CDR3 spans 14 residues. CDR3 nucleotides: TGTGCCACCAGTGATGGGGACAGGGGGTATGGCTACACCTTC. It specifies CATSDGDRGYGYTF.

This clone was counted a few times. CDR3 loop: CASSLAAGGGGFSKAFF. The CDR3 bases are TGCGCCAGCAGCTTGGCCGCAGGGGGCGGAGGATTTTCTAAAGCTTTCTTT. This chain connects TRBV5-1 to TRBJ1-1; TRBD1 matches 8 bases. This CDR3 spans 17 amino acids. V was pared by 0 bases and J by 9 bases, with 16 bases of the junction left unmatched. Germline V gene data show CDR1 as SGHRS and CDR2 as YFSETQ.

The rearrangement joins TRBV30 to TRBJ1-1, with 7 bases matching TRBD1. Germline assignment: CDR1 GTSNPN and CDR2 SVGIG (reference sequence). This CDR3 has 14 amino acids. Trimming cost V 7 bases and J 2 bases; bases outside gene matches: 10. CDR3 sequence reads: CASNVGQRNTEAFF. CDR3 nucleotide sequence: TGTGCCTCTAATGTGGGACAGAGAAACACTGAAGCTTTCTTT.

V is TRBV5-1 and J is TRBJ2-5, with D possibly matching TRBD1 (6 bases). The CDR3 consists of 15 residues. The germline CDR1 and CDR2 sequences are SGHRS and YFSETQ. V lost 4 bases to trimming and J lost 5 bases, with 18 bases between them. The CDR3 region is CASSLTGQRIETQYF. In nucleotides, the CDR3 is TGCGCCAGCAGCCTAACAGGGCAAAGAATCGAGACCCAGTACTTC.

This clone was seen a handful of times. The J gene is TRBJ1-6, the V gene TRBV3-1 (or the pseudogene TRBV3-2); D unresolved. Trimming pared 4 bases from V and 7 bases from J, leaving 11 bases between. Germline V gene data show CDR1 as LGHDT and CDR2 as YNNKEL (reference sequence). The CDR3 sequence is 14 residues long. The CDR3 sequence: CASSPWAANSPLHF. Here the CDR3 DNA reads TGTGCCAGCAGCCCTTGGGCAGCAAATTCACCCCTCCACTTT.